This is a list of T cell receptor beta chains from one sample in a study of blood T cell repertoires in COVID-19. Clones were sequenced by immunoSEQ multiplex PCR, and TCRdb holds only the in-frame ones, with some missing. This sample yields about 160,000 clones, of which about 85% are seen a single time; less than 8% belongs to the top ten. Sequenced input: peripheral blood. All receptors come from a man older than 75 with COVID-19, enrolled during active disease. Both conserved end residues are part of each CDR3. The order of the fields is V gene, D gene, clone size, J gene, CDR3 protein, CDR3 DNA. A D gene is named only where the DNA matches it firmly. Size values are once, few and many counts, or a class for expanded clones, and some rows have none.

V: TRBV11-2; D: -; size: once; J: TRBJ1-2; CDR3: CASSLRIGTGSGYTF; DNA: TGTGCCAGCAGCCTTCGGATAGGGACCGGGAGTGGCTACACCTTC
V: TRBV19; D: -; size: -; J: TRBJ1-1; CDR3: CASLEGNTEAFF; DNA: TGTGCCAGCCTAGAAGGAAACACTGAAGCTTTCTTT
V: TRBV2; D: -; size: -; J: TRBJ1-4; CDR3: CASSEWRVNEKLFF; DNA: TGTGCCAGCAGTGAGTGGAGAGTTAATGAAAAACTGTTTTTT
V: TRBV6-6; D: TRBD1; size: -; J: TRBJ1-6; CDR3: CASSYRGLNSPLHF; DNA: TGTGCCAGCAGTTACAGGGGGCTTAATTCACCCCTCCACTTT
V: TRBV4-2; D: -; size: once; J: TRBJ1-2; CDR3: CASSQAPRDGYTF; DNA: TGTGCCAGCAGCCAAGCTCCCAGGGATGGCTACACCTTC
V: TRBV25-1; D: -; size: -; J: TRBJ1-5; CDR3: CASRGAGRLQPQHF; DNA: TGTGCCAGCCGCGGGGCAGGGAGACTTCAGCCCCAGCATTTT
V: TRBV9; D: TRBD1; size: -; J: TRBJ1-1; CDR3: CASSTGTGGITEAFF; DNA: TGTGCCAGCAGCACCGGGACAGGGGGCATCACTGAAGCTTTCTTT
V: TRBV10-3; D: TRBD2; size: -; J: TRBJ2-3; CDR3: CATLAGTSTDTQYF; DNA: TGTGCCACCTTAGCGGGGACTAGCACAGATACGCAGTATTTT
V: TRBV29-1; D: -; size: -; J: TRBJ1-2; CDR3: CSVEDHQGLYSYTF; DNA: TGCAGCGTTGAAGATCATCAGGGGCTCTACAGCTACACCTTC
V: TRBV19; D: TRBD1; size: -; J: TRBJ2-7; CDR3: CASSPDRDYEQYF; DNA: TGTGCCAGTAGCCCCGACAGGGACTACGAGCAGTACTTC
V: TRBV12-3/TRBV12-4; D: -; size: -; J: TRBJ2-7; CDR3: CASSKTGYEQYF; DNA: TGTGCCAGCTCTAAGACAGGCTACGAGCAGTACTTC
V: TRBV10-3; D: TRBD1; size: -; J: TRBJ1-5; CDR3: CAIRSQGDQPQHF; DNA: TGTGCCATCAGGAGCCAGGGGGATCAGCCCCAGCATTTT
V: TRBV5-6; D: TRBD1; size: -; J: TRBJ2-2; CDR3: CASSLQGIDTGELFF; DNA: TGTGCCAGCAGCCTACAGGGGATTGACACCGGGGAGCTGTTTTTT
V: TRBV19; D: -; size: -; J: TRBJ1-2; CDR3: CASSIDLSGNGYTF; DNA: TGTGCCAGTAGTATAGATCTATCGGGGAATGGCTACACCTTC
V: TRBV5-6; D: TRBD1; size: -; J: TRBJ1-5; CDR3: CASSAGDRTSNQPQHF; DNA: TGTGCCAGCAGCGCAGGGGACAGGACGAGCAATCAGCCCCAGCATTTT
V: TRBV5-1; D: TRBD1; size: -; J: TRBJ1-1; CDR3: CASSYGQAGTEAFF; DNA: TGCGCCAGCAGCTATGGACAGGCGGGCACTGAAGCTTTCTTT
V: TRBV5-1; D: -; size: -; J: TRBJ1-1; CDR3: CASSPRQETGTEAFF; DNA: TGCGCCAGCAGCCCGCGACAGGAGACGGGCACTGAAGCTTTCTTT